This T cell receptor beta chain appears in the sequencing data of a study of naive and memory T cell subsets. Whole-study findings and limits: Clonotypes are single alpha or beta chains, not paired receptors. Between naive and memory subsets, TCR abundance power law exponents differed.

The beta constant-region primer was an equimolar mix of two oligonucleotides covering TRBC1 and TRBC2. Nested alpha and beta constant-region primers with the SP2 primer drove four PCR rounds on ligated cDNA. A 12-nucleotide UMI and the SP2 primer were added to the cDNA 3' end by oligonucleotide ligation. In TCRdb, the UMI-ligation and nested PCR reads were re-called with MiXCR into one record per CDR3 protein. This table has about 34,000 distinct CDR3 sequences, about 18% appearing once. The germline V and J ends were trimmed by 8 bases and 2 bases, with 10 bases remaining between them. The CDR3 sequence is 13 residues long. Germline V lookup: CDR1 SNHLY, CDR2 FYNNEI. To note about this clonotype: What it binds is unknown.

The origin of this receptor is a human donor in good health. The rearrangement joins TRBV2 to TRBJ2-1, with D tentatively TRBD1 or TRBD2 (5 bases each). The sample comprised effector memory CD4+ T cells from blood. As to subset: effector memory, CD45RA- CD27-. The CDR3 sequence: CASDQGAYNEQFF. For the CDR3, the DNA is TGTGCCAGCGATCAGGGAGCCTACAATGAGCAGTTCTTC.